This T cell receptor beta chain was recovered during a study of blood T cell repertoires in COVID-19. In the study overall: COVID-19 samples collected from the United States, Italy and Spain covered acute and convalescent phases.

Germline CDR1 and CDR2: SGHDT and YYEEEE. The V end lost 4 bases, the J end lost 3 bases, and 19 bases lay between the germline ends. This CDR3 spans 16 amino acids. TCRdb's copy holds only in-frame clones and misses some; the assay was immunoSEQ multiplex PCR. The sample lists some 130,000 clones; around 73% were seen once. The sequencing sample was made of peripheral blood. The clonotype comes from a man between 60 and 70 years old who had recovered from COVID-19. The chain links TRBV5-6 to TRBJ1-1, with D uncertain. CDR3 loop: CASSREVVRMDTEAFF. DNA of the CDR3: TGTGCCAGCAGCAGAGAGGTGGTCCGAATGGACACTGAAGCTTTCTTT. The complete variable domain, with remaining parts taken from reference TRBV5-6 and TRBJ1-1, reads DAGVTQSPTHLIKTRGQQVTLRCSPKSGHDTVSWYQQALGQGPQFIFQYYEEEERQRGNFPDRFSGHQFPNYSSELNVNALLLGDSALYLCASSREVVRMDTEAFFGQGTRLTVV.